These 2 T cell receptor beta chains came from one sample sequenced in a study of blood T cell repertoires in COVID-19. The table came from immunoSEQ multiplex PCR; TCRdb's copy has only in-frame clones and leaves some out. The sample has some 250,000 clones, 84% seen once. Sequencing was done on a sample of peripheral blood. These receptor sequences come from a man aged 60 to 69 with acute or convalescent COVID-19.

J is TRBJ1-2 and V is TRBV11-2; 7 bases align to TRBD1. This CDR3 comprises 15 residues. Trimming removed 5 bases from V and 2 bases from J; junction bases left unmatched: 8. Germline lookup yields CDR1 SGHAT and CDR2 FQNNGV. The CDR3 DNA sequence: TGTGCCAGCAGCATCGCGGGCAGGGGGAACTATGGCTACACCTTC. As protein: CASSIAGRGNYGYTF.

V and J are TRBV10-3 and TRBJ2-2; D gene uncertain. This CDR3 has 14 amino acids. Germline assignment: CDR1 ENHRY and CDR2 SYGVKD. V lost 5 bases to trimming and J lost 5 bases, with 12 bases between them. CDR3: CAISNSFGTGELFF. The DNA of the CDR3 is TGTGCCATCAGTAACAGTTTCGGAACCGGGGAGCTGTTTTTT.